Here is one T cell receptor (beta chain) with its context. Its target is not known. It was cDNA, reverse transcribed from extracted RNA, that served as the sequencing template. Profiled with immunoSEQ multiplex PCR; TCRdb holds only in-frame clones, not every one. The table lists about 150,000 clones, roughly 50% of them singletons. Punch biopsies of lesional scalp, plus peripheral blood, were taken from alopecia areata patients. The entry originates in a study of CD8+ T cells in alopecia areata. Overall study context: Each of the treated patients was given oral tofacitinib, 5 to 10 mg twice daily, for moderate-to-severe alopecia areata. Tofacitinib therapy lasting 6 to 18 months was followed by 6 months off drug. Study outcomes and limitations: In lesional scalp, particularly from alopecia totalis/universalis, clonality was higher than in normal scalp.

This CDR3 spans 15 amino acids. The V end was cut by 3 bases, the J end by 5 bases, with 16 bases between. Germline CDR1 is LNHDA and CDR2 is SQIVND (reference sequence). The clonotype originates from a human donor with alopecia areata. The rearrangement links TRBV19 to TRBJ1-2, with D maybe TRBD1 (5 bases). The sequenced sample consisted of CD4+ T cells sorted from blood. CDR3 DNA sequence: TGTGCCAGTAGTATTGCGGGGCTTCTCGGTTATGGCTACACCTTC. The encoded protein is CASSIAGLLGYGYTF.